One sample yielded the 4 T cell receptor beta chains listed below, sequenced in a study of cytomegalovirus exposure and HLA in healthy donors. Amplification used 60 Vbeta primers and 13 Jbeta primers. Only in-frame clones appear in the TCRdb table, and some are missing; sequencing was by immunoSEQ multiplex PCR. The table lists 100,000 to 150,000 clones, roughly 76% of them singletons. The sample taken for sequencing was PBMCs. These TCRs come from a woman aged 55 to 70 in good health and CMV-seropositive.

This chain uses TRBV7-8 with TRBJ1-1; 10 bases agree with TRBD1. The CDR3 loop spans 18 amino acids. Germline loops: CDR1 SGHVS, CDR2 FQNEAQ. Trimming cost V 8 bases and J 8 bases; bases outside gene matches: 23. The CDR3, as DNA: TGTGCCAGCCCAAAGGAGGGGACAGGGGCTTCAATCGGATCCGAAGCTTTCTTT. It is translated as CASPKEGTGASIGSEAFF.

The V and J genes are TRBV5-4 and TRBJ2-1, with D possibly TRBD2 on 5 matching bases. The ends were cut back, 5 bases at V and 5 bases at J, with 17 bases in the middle. The CDR3 runs to 15 residues. CDR1 and CDR2 from the germline V gene are SGHNT and YYREEE (reference sequence). This chain's CDR3 is CASSFGNPRDNEQFF. The CDR3 DNA reads TGTGCCAGCAGTTTCGGGAACCCTAGGGACAATGAGCAGTTCTTC. The variable domain in full, with the rest retrieved from reference TRBV5-4 and TRBJ2-1, is ETGVTQSPTHLIKTRGQQVTLRCSSQSGHNTVSWYQQALGQGPQFIFQYYREEENGRGNFPPRFSGLQFPNYSSELNVNALELDDSALYLCASSFGNPRDNEQFFGPGTRLTVL.

This clone was seen a single time. The J gene is TRBJ2-5, the V gene TRBV5-6, with D possibly matching TRBD1 (6 bases). The CDR3 loop spans 13 amino acids. Trimming removed 2 bases from V and 5 bases from J, with 10 bases in between. CDR1 SGHDT and CDR2 YYEEEE come from the germline V gene. CDR3 DNA sequence: TGTGCCAGCAGCTTACCAGGGGCCGAGACCCAGTACTTC. Translated, it gives CASSLPGAETQYF.

This chain links TRBV19 with TRBJ2-3; no reliable D call. V was pared by 6 bases and J by 0 bases, with 13 bases between. The V gene's germline CDR1 is LNHDA and CDR2 SQIVND (reference sequence). This CDR3 is 15 amino acids long. In DNA form, the CDR3 reads TGTGCCAGTAGGAGACTGGCTTTTAGCACAGATACGCAGTATTTT. Protein sequence: CASRRLAFSTDTQYF.